Below, 6 T cell receptor beta chains from the same sample are listed, as sequenced in a study of blood T cell repertoires in COVID-19. Measured with immunoSEQ multiplex PCR; TCRdb has only the in-frame clones, and not every one. Here the sample spans about 440,000 clones, around 89% being singletons. The sequencing sample was made of peripheral blood. The origin of the receptors is a woman under 40 with acute or convalescent COVID-19.

The chain links TRBV7-8 to TRBJ2-3; 16 positions match TRBD2. The CDR3 runs 17 residues. Trimming removed 5 bases from V and 9 bases from J; junction bases left unmatched: 11. Germline lookup yields CDR1 SGHVS and CDR2 FQNEAQ. The DNA for the CDR3 is TGTGCCAGCAGCGCCCATGGGACTAGCGGGGGGGCCTCGACGCAGTATTTT. It yields the protein CASSAHGTSGGASTQYF.

This clone was counted a few times. This chain joins TRBV7-2 and TRBJ2-1, with no clear D. Trimming took 5 bases from V and 4 from J, leaving 12 bases between them. The V gene's germline CDR1 is SGHTA and CDR2 FQGNSA. This CDR3 contains 14 residues. This CDR3 is CASSPQSVYNEQFF. The CDR3 bases are TGTGCCAGCAGCCCGCAGTCCGTTTACAATGAGCAGTTCTTC.

The genes are TRBV5-5 and TRBJ1-5, with a tentative D call TRBD1 (6 bases). The CDR3 extends over 15 amino acids. The germline gives CDR1 SGHKS, CDR2 YYEKEE (reference sequence). The V end was cut by 0 bases, the J end by 4 bases, with 11 bases between. For the CDR3, the DNA is TGTGCCAGCAGCTTGGGGGCAGGGGTGAATCAGCCCCAGCATTTT. Translation: CASSLGAGVNQPQHF. The full variable domain, completed using reference TRBV5-5 and TRBJ1-5, is DAGVTQSPTHLIKTRGQQVTLRCSPISGHKSVSWYQQVLGQGPQFIFQYYEKEERGRGNFPDRFSARQFPNYSSELNVNALLLGDSALYLCASSLGAGVNQPQHFGDGTRLSIL.

The V and J genes are TRBV4-1 and TRBJ2-3; D perhaps matches TRBD2 (5 bases). Germline V gene sequence: CDR1 MGHRA, CDR2 YSYEKL. There are 15 residues in the CDR3. V lost 5 bases and J 3 bases, leaving 15 bases between the germline ends. This CDR3 reads CASSDSKRITDTQYF. In DNA form, the CDR3 reads TGCGCCAGCAGCGATTCAAAGCGGATAACAGATACGCAGTATTTT.

V usage is TRBV15 and J usage is TRBJ1-5, with 11 bases lining up with TRBD1. The CDR3 length is 13 residues. The germline V gene has CDR1 LNHNV and CDR2 YYDKDF (reference sequence). J gave up 3 bases and V 9 bases, and 1 base lay outside the gene matches. The CDR3 DNA reads TGTGCCACGGGACAGGGGGACAATCAGCCCCAGCATTTT. Its translation is CATGQGDNQPQHF.

The chain carries TRBV11-2 and TRBJ2-7; D remains ambiguous. The CDR3 spans 14 residues. Trimming took 0 bases from V and 3 from J, leaving 9 bases between them. Germline lookup yields CDR1 SGHAT and CDR2 FQNNGV. The CDR3 spells CASSLDTGVYEQYF. Here the CDR3 DNA reads TGTGCCAGCAGCTTAGATACGGGTGTCTACGAGCAGTACTTC.